This is a list of T cell receptor beta chains from one sample in a study of identical twins. TCRdb analysed the 5' RACE reads with MiXCR anew, one entry per CDR3 protein. In the table there are about 390,000 distinct CDR3 sequences, roughly 9% of which are singletons. Sequencing was done on a sample of naive T cells sorted from blood. These receptors were obtained from a woman aged 50 to 60 in good health. The CDR3 runs from the conserved cysteine through the conserved F or W. A D gene is named only where the DNA matches it firmly. Size values are once, few and many counts, or a class for expanded clones, and some rows have none.

clone_size	d_call	v_call	j_call	cdr3_aa	cdr3_nt
many	-	TRBV6-5	TRBJ2-1	CASGNNEQFF	TGTGCCAGCGGAAACAATGAGCAGTTCTTC
-	-	TRBV11-3	TRBJ2-1	CASSLGGLGAPIDEQFF	TGTGCCAGCAGCTTAGGAGGATTGGGGGCGCCTATCGATGAGCAGTTCTTC
-	TRBD1	TRBV6-6	TRBJ1-4	CASSKTGGGEKLFF	TGTGCCAGCAGTAAGACAGGGGGCGGTGAAAAACTGTTTTTT
few	TRBD1	TRBV6-5	TRBJ2-1	CASSYSPGQGGNEQFF	TGTGCCAGCAGTTACTCCCCTGGACAGGGAGGTAATGAGCAGTTCTTC
many	-	TRBV27	TRBJ1-4	CASSFRPTTNEKLFF	TGTGCCAGCAGTTTCAGGCCCACAACTAATGAAAAACTGTTTTTT
many	-	TRBV12-3/TRBV12-4	TRBJ2-3	CASTPDQVGGSLDTQYF	TGTGCCAGCACCCCAGATCAGGTTGGCGGATCTCTGGATACGCAGTATTTT
many	-	TRBV11-2	TRBJ2-1	CASSLDGSEQFF	TGTGCCAGCAGCTTAGACGGGAGTGAGCAGTTCTTC
many	-	TRBV7-2	TRBJ2-1	CASSSLVGDEQFF	TGTGCCAGCAGCTCCCTCGTGGGCGATGAGCAGTTCTTC
many	-	TRBV29-1	TRBJ1-1	CSFAGTWEDTEAFF	TGCAGCTTCGCAGGGACCTGGGAGGACACTGAAGCTTTCTTT
many	TRBD2	TRBV13	TRBJ2-1	CASSLGRRAGGPSPDNEQFF	TGTGCCAGCAGCTTAGGTAGGAGAGCGGGAGGGCCATCTCCGGACAATGAGCAGTTCTTC
few	-	TRBV3-1	TRBJ2-6	CASSQWTRSGANVLTF	TGTGCCAGCAGCCAATGGACACGCTCTGGGGCCAACGTCCTGACTTTC
-	-	TRBV27	TRBJ2-7	CASSRLAGLYEQYF	TGTGCCAGCAGCCGTCTGGCGGGACTCTACGAGCAGTACTTC
few	-	TRBV5-1	TRBJ2-2	CASRVETVNTGELFF	TGCGCCAGCAGAGTCGAGACAGTTAACACCGGGGAGCTGTTTTTT
many	-	TRBV7-9	TRBJ2-2	CASKLAGRGGELFF	TGTGCCAGCAAATTGGCGGGACGTGGCGGGGAGCTGTTTTTT
few	TRBD2	TRBV12-3/TRBV12-4	TRBJ2-1	CATRLASGWYEQFF	TGTGCCACGCGGCTGGCTAGCGGGTGGTATGAGCAGTTCTTC
few	TRBD2	TRBV3-1	TRBJ2-2	CASSQDLLAGGNTGELFF	TGTGCCAGCAGCCAAGATTTACTAGCGGGAGGGAACACCGGGGAGCTGTTTTTT
-	-	TRBV7-3	TRBJ1-1	CASSFDGTMNTEAFF	TGTGCCAGCAGCTTCGACGGGACGATGAACACTGAAGCTTTCTTT
-	-	TRBV6-2/TRBV6-3	TRBJ2-1	CASSYVQGPSYNEQFF	TGTGCCAGCAGTTACGTGCAGGGACCATCCTACAATGAGCAGTTCTTC
-	TRBD2	TRBV28	TRBJ2-7	CASRTSGRANEQYF	TGTGCCAGCAGAACTAGCGGGAGGGCTAACGAGCAGTACTTC
-	TRBD2	TRBV29-1	TRBJ2-2	CSVGLAGGPTGELFF	TGCAGCGTGGGGCTAGCGGGAGGCCCTACCGGGGAGCTGTTTTTT
-	-	TRBV6-1	TRBJ2-1	CASSALAISYNEQFF	TGTGCCAGCAGTGCCTTAGCGATCTCCTACAATGAGCAGTTCTTC
-	-	TRBV10-1	TRBJ2-3	CASSLSPGTDTQYF	TGCGCCAGCAGCCTTTCCCCGGGCACAGATACGCAGTATTTT
-	TRBD2	TRBV20-1	TRBJ2-3	CSASPRLAGTDTQYF	TGCAGTGCTAGTCCCCGACTAGCGGGAACAGATACGCAGTATTTT
many	-	TRBV5-1	TRBJ1-2	CASSQTGQNSYTF	TGCGCCAGCAGCCAGACGGGGCAGAACAGCTACACCTTC
-	-	TRBV11-3	TRBJ1-2	CASSLGATASYGYTF	TGTGCCAGCAGCTTAGGCGCGACAGCCTCCTATGGCTACACCTTC
-	-	TRBV30	TRBJ2-7	CAWSALYEQYF	TGTGCCTGGAGTGCCCTATACGAGCAGTACTTC
many	-	TRBV20-1	TRBJ1-5	CSATSSGNQPQHF	TGCAGTGCTACCTCAAGTGGGAATCAGCCCCAGCATTTT
many	-	TRBV29-1	TRBJ2-5	CSVGVTQETQYF	TGCAGCGTGGGAGTGACTCAAGAGACCCAGTACTTC
-	-	TRBV27	TRBJ2-5	CASSFGQGNMETQYF	TGTGCCAGCAGTTTTGGGCAGGGAAATATGGAGACCCAGTACTTC
-	-	TRBV29-1	TRBJ2-5	CSVNYGKETQYF	TGCAGCGTGAATTATGGCAAAGAGACCCAGTACTTC
few	-	TRBV12-3/TRBV12-4	TRBJ2-3	CASSSTYREGQYF	TGTGCCAGCAGTTCCACCTACAGGGAAGGGCAGTATTTT
-	TRBD1	TRBV12-3/TRBV12-4	TRBJ1-5	CASSLTGGENQPQHF	TGTGCCAGCAGTTTGACAGGGGGGGAGAATCAGCCCCAGCATTTT